This T cell receptor (beta chain) was recovered during a study of PD-L1 blockade in urothelial cancer. The time point here: peripheral blood 6 weeks after treatment start. Diagnoses among patients were locally advanced or metastatic urothelial carcinoma. This clone was seen more than once but under ten times. The investigators introduced synthetic TCR analog templates into each PCR as spikes. TCRdb's copy holds only in-frame clones and misses some; the assay was immunoSEQ multiplex PCR. Of 75,000 to 100,000 clones in the sample, 70% to 90% are singletons; the top ten hold under 10%. The CDR3 has 13 amino acids. Germline V gene lookup returns CDR1 MNHEY and CDR2 SVGAGI. The V end was cut by 5 bases, the J end by 6 bases, with 11 bases between.

The sequence was obtained from a man aged 65 to 85 with urothelial cancer. This specimen was PBMCs, taken around atezolizumab (anti-PD-L1) treatment. The chain recombines TRBV6-5 with TRBJ2-1; D unresolved. In nucleotides, the CDR3 is TGTGCCAGCAGTGCCTACAACAGCAATGAGCAGTTCTTC. Its translation is CASSAYNSNEQFF.